What follows are 32 T cell receptor beta chains derived from one specimen sequenced in a study of blood T cell repertoires in COVID-19. The method was immunoSEQ multiplex PCR; TCRdb's version includes in-frame clones alone and lacks a portion of them. The data hold 200,000 to 250,000 clones, with approximately 84% observed a single time. The sample comprised peripheral blood. Receptors were obtained from a woman aged 80 or older with COVID-19, enrolled during active disease.

This clone was observed a few times. J is TRBJ2-5 and V is TRBV29-1; D gene ambiguous. Germline loops: CDR1 SQVTM, CDR2 ANQGSEA. The CDR3 sequence is 10 residues long. Trimming removed 4 bases at V and 5 bases at J, with 5 bases between. In DNA, the CDR3 is TGCAGCGTTGGCGATGAGACCCAGTACTTC. This translates into CSVGDETQYF.

V is TRBV6-4 and J is TRBJ1-6, with TRBD1 identical over 10 bases. J was trimmed by 2 bases and V by 2 bases; bases with no gene match: 18. There are 22 residues in the CDR3. Per the germline V gene, CDR1 is MRHNA and CDR2 is SNTAGT. The CDR3 region has the DNA TGTGCCAGCAGTGACGCTACCCGGGACAGGGGCGAGAAAGGTCCCTATAATTCACCCCTCCACTTT. Translated, it gives CASSDATRDRGEKGPYNSPLHF.

The chain has TRBV7-6 and TRBJ1-5; weak D call: TRBD1 (5 bases). Trimming removed 5 bases at V and 5 bases at J, with 16 bases between. The V gene's germline CDR1 is SGHVS and CDR2 FNYEAQ. The CDR3 is 15 amino acids. The CDR3 DNA reads TGTGCCAGCAGCCTCGGGGAGGGGAGGCATCAGCCCCAGCATTTT. This sequence encodes CASSLGEGRHQPQHF.

This sequence joins TRBV9 and TRBJ1-3; D is perhaps TRBD1 (6 bases). The V and J ends lost 7 bases and 0 bases respectively, with 14 bases between them. The germline gives CDR1 SGDLS, CDR2 YYNGEE. The CDR3 loop spans 15 amino acids. DNA for the CDR3: TGTGCCAGCTCTCGGGGGGGCATCTCTGGAAACACCATATATTTT. Amino acids: CASSRGGISGNTIYF.

The J gene is TRBJ2-1, the V gene TRBV18; TRBD2 matches 12 bases. With V trimmed by 5 bases and J by 7 bases, 6 bases remained unmatched. Per the germline V gene, CDR1 is KGHSH and CDR2 is LQKENI. This CDR3 region has 15 residues. As DNA, the CDR3 is TGTGCCAGCTCAGAAGGACTAGCGGGGTTGAATGAGCAGTTCTTC. As protein: CASSEGLAGLNEQFF.

This clone was recorded once. The CDR3 protein is CSASSGGGTQYF. CDR3 DNA sequence: TGCAGTGCTAGTAGCGGGGGGGGTACGCAGTATTTT. The chain has TRBV20-1 and TRBJ2-3; TRBD2 agrees at 11 bases. The V gene end was trimmed by 3 bases and the J gene end by 8 bases; junction bases not matched to a gene: 1. The germline V gene encodes CDR1 DFQATT and CDR2 SNEGSKA (reference sequence). The CDR3 covers 12 residues.

The chain is built from TRBV18 and TRBJ2-1, with D tentatively TRBD2 (5 bases). The CDR3 contains 17 residues. Trimming took off 3 bases at V and 7 bases at J, with 22 bases between the two ends. Germline assignment: CDR1 KGHSH and CDR2 LQKENI. This chain's CDR3 is CASSPRVATSLVNEQFF. The CDR3, as DNA: TGTGCCAGCTCACCCCGGGTAGCGACCTCGCTGGTAAATGAGCAGTTCTTC.

The chain uses TRBV19 and TRBJ1-6; D uncertain. Germline V lookup: CDR1 LNHDA, CDR2 SQIVND (reference sequence). V gave up 2 bases and J gave up 1 base, with 12 bases separating them. This CDR3 has 17 residues. The CDR3 DNA reads TGTGCCAGTAGTATAAGGCAGGATAGGTCCTATAATTCACCCCTCCACTTT. This gives the protein CASSIRQDRSYNSPLHF. Together with reference TRBV19 and TRBJ1-6, the CDR3 gives the full variable domain: DGGITQSPKYLFRKEGQNVTLSCEQNLNHDAMYWYRQDPGQGLRLIYYSQIVNDFQKGDIAEGYSVSREKKESFPLTVTSAQKNPTAFYLCASSIRQDRSYNSPLHFGNGTRLTVT.

This clone has only a few counts. This chain links TRBV9 with TRBJ2-5; 8 bases map to TRBD2. CDR3 length: 16 residues. CDR1 and CDR2 from the germline V gene are SGDLS and YYNGEE. Germline trimming cut 4 bases from V and 5 bases from J; bases unmatched to any gene: 13. This CDR3 reads CASSPRLAGGPETQYF. CDR3 sequence (DNA): TGTGCCAGCAGCCCCAGGCTTGCGGGAGGCCCCGAGACCCAGTACTTC.

The chain is built from TRBV5-5 and TRBJ2-2, with a possible D match to TRBD2 (6 bases). V lost 0 bases and J lost 4, with 22 bases in between. This CDR3 is built from 19 residues. Germline CDR1 reads SGHKS; CDR2 reads YYEKEE (reference sequence). CDR3 coding DNA: TGTGCCAGCAGCTTGGGGTCATTGCGGGACGCCCCTCGCACCGGGGAGCTGTTTTTT. It yields the protein CASSLGSLRDAPRTGELFF.

The chain has TRBV11-2 and TRBJ2-1; no firm D call. CDR3 size: 15 residues. Germline V gives CDR1 SGHAT, CDR2 FQNNGV. V gave up 1 base and J gave up 4 bases, with 11 bases separating them. Here the CDR3 DNA reads TGTGCCAGCAGCTTAGGCCACCCGGTATACAATGAGCAGTTCTTC. Encoded protein: CASSLGHPVYNEQFF.

The chain combines TRBV27 with TRBJ1-5; no clear D. V lost 6 bases and J 6 bases, leaving 18 bases between the germline ends. Germline V gene sequence: CDR1 MNHEY, CDR2 SMNVEV (reference sequence). The CDR3 totals 15 residues. CDR3 sequence: CASSRLGVGVQPQHF. The CDR3, as DNA: TGTGCCAGCAGCCGTTTGGGCGTGGGAGTTCAGCCCCAGCATTTT.

The gene calls are TRBV3-1 (or the pseudogene TRBV3-2) and TRBJ2-7, with D unresolved. Trimming pared 1 base from V and 0 bases from J, leaving 10 bases between. Germline CDR1 and CDR2: LGHDT and YNNKEL (reference sequence). The CDR3 is 15 residues long. CDR3 sequence reads: CASSQGVSSSYEQYF. The CDR3 DNA is TGTGCCAGCAGCCAAGGTGTCTCTAGCTCCTACGAGCAGTACTTC.

This chain joins TRBV5-6 and TRBJ2-5; 8 nucleotides agree with TRBD1. After removal of 4 bases from V and 7 bases from J, the junction contained 9 bases not matched to a gene. The CDR3 loop spans 14 amino acids. Germline V CDR1 and CDR2: SGHDT, YYEEEE. Here the CDR3 DNA reads TGTGCCAGCAGCCCCGGACAGGGTACGGGGACCCAGTACTTC. Translated, it gives CASSPGQGTGTQYF.

In this sample, this clone turned up a few times. The rearrangement uses TRBV5-1 and TRBJ1-6, with 7 bases that match TRBD1. V trimming: 4 bases; J trimming: 0 bases; junction bases outside the gene matches: 4. Germline V gives CDR1 SGHRS, CDR2 YFSETQ. CDR3 size: 16 residues. CDR3 amino acids: CASSTGDSSYNSPLHF. The CDR3 coding sequence is TGCGCCAGCAGCACAGGGGATAGCTCCTATAATTCACCCCTCCACTTT.

This chain's CDR3 is CATGAGQTQYF. Here the CDR3 DNA reads TGTGCCACAGGGGCAGGTCAGACCCAGTACTTC. The V and J genes are TRBV7-2 and TRBJ2-5, with D possibly being TRBD1 (6 bases). Germline V gene lookup returns CDR1 SGHTA and CDR2 FQGNSA. CDR3 length equals 11 residues. The ends were cut back, 10 bases at V and 6 bases at J, with 12 bases in the middle.

The chain recombines TRBV7-9 with TRBJ1-2; 8 bases fit TRBD1. V was pared by 3 bases and J by 0 bases, with 3 bases of the junction left unmatched. The CDR3 is 15 residues long. Germline loops: CDR1 SEHNR, CDR2 FQNEAQ (reference sequence). CDR3 DNA sequence: TGTGCCAGCAGCTTCCCGGGACAGGCTAACTATGGCTACACCTTC. Its protein product is CASSFPGQANYGYTF.

This clone has a single count. V usage is TRBV6-5 and J usage is TRBJ1-5; D call uncertain. The CDR3 contains 11 residues. V shed 8 bases and J shed 6 bases, with 8 bases lying between them. Germline CDR1 and CDR2: MNHEY and SVGAGI. CDR3 sequence reads: CASGRSQPQHF. CDR3 bases: TGTGCCAGCGGGAGGAGTCAGCCCCAGCATTTT.

The rearrangement joins TRBV19 to TRBJ1-6; a weak D match, TRBD1 (5 bases). This CDR3 region has 15 residues. V shed 3 bases and J shed 1 base, with 7 bases lying between them. Germline CDR1 is LNHDA and CDR2 is SQIVND (reference sequence). The CDR3 nucleotides read TGTGCCAGTAGTATGGGGGGGTCCTATAATTCACCCCTCCACTTT. Its protein is CASSMGGSYNSPLHF.

The chain recombines TRBV7-3 with TRBJ2-3, with D perhaps TRBD2 (5 bases). Germline CDR1 SGHTA, CDR2 FQGTGA. The V gene lost 4 bases and the J gene lost 6 bases, with 14 bases spanning the gap. There are 14 residues in the CDR3. DNA for the CDR3: TGTGCCAGCAGCTCCGGGGTGGGCGCCGATACGCAGTATTTT. It codes for CASSSGVGADTQYF.

About this clone: A junction boundary mismatches the germline segment, possibly from a read error. The chain combines TRBV6-5 with TRBJ2-7, with D tentatively TRBD2 (6 bases). Germline CDR1 is MNHEY and CDR2 is SVGAGI. There are 13 residues in the CDR3. CDR3 protein: CASAPRDSHEQYF. The CDR3 nucleotides read TGTGCCAGTGCTCCCAGGGACTCCCACGAGCAGTACTTC.

The chain recombines TRBV11-2 with TRBJ2-5, with TRBD2 matching 9 bases. The CDR3 spans 16 residues. The germline V gene encodes CDR1 SGHAT and CDR2 FQNNGV. V shed 1 base, J shed 5 bases, and the junction held 8 bases outside the gene matches. CDR3 nucleotide sequence: TGTGCCAGCAGCTTAGTTGCGGGAGGGCCCTCGGAGACCCAGTACTTC. Translating gives CASSLVAGGPSETQYF.

The V and J genes are TRBV7-3 and TRBJ1-1, with 8 bases lining up with TRBD1. Germline loops: CDR1 SGHTA, CDR2 FQGTGA. The CDR3 consists of 12 residues. After removal of 5 bases from V and 11 bases from J, the junction contained 7 bases not matched to a gene. The CDR3 nucleotides are TGTGCCAGCAGCATCAGCGGGACAGGTGCTTTCTTT. This gives the protein CASSISGTGAFF.

The chain has TRBV5-1 and TRBJ1-4, with 9 bases aligning to TRBD1. The CDR3 sequence is 14 residues long. Unmatched junction bases numbered 3, after V lost 3 bases and J lost 6 bases. Per germline, CDR1 SGHRS and CDR2 YFSETQ. The CDR3 sequence: CASSSTGGDEKLFF. CDR3 coding DNA: TGCGCCAGCAGCTCGACAGGGGGTGATGAAAAACTGTTTTTT.

The chain has TRBV5-4 and TRBJ1-1; D is unresolved. Germline V gives CDR1 SGHNT, CDR2 YYREEE (reference sequence). This CDR3 region has 12 residues. Trimming removed 5 bases from V and 8 bases from J, with 13 bases in between. CDR3 sequence reads: CASRAPGSEAFF. CDR3 in DNA: TGTGCCAGCAGAGCCCCCGGGTCGGAAGCTTTCTTT.

In this sample, this clone turned up once. CDR3 protein: CASSGSWNTEAFF. The CDR3 DNA is TGTGCCAGCAGCGGTAGCTGGAACACTGAAGCTTTCTTT. The chain combines TRBV9 with TRBJ1-1, with D hard to call. Germline CDR1 and CDR2: SGDLS and YYNGEE. Trimming left V 3 bases short and J 1 base short, with 7 bases between. CDR3 length: 13 amino acids.

CDR3 sequence (DNA): TGTGCCAGCAGCGGGACTGCAAGTCAGCCCCAGCATTTT. As protein: CASSGTASQPQHF. V and J are TRBV28 and TRBJ1-5, with a tentative D call TRBD1 (5 bases). The germline CDR1 and CDR2 sequences are MDHEN and SYDVKM. Trimming stripped 6 bases from V and 6 bases from J, with 12 bases between. The CDR3 sequence is 13 residues long.

The CDR3 sequence is CASSLGLQETQYF. As DNA, the CDR3 is TGTGCCAGCAGTCTAGGATTACAAGAGACCCAGTACTTC. This chain connects TRBV6-5 to TRBJ2-5, with D hard to call. Germline lookup yields CDR1 MNHEY and CDR2 SVGAGI. Trimming left V 5 bases short and J 2 bases short, with 9 bases between. This CDR3 contains 13 residues.

The gene calls are TRBV7-3 and TRBJ2-1; 8 nucleotides align to TRBD2. V trimming: 5 bases; J trimming: 0 bases; junction bases outside the gene matches: 3. The CDR3 covers 15 residues. CDR1 is SGHTA, CDR2 FQGTGA, per germline. The CDR3 coding sequence is TGTGCCAGCAGCGACGGGACTAGCTCCTACAATGAGCAGTTCTTC. Translation: CASSDGTSSYNEQFF.

To note about this clone: A junction end diverges from the germline sequence, so it may reflect a read error. The chain links TRBV7-7 to TRBJ2-2, with 9 positions matching TRBD1. The CDR3 totals 17 residues. Germline V CDR1 and CDR2: SSHAT, FNYEAQ (reference sequence). The DNA of the CDR3 is TGTGCTAGCAGCCCCTCTCCCGGGACAGGGTCCACCGGGGAGCTGTTTTTT. Translated, it gives CASSPSPGTGSTGELFF.

This clone was observed a few times. The gene calls are TRBV7-9 and TRBJ1-4; 7 bases align to TRBD1. The length of the CDR3 is 16 residues. CDR1 is SEHNR and CDR2 is FQNEAQ in the germline V gene (reference sequence). The V segment lost 3 bases and the J segment 3 bases; nucleotides outside the gene matches: 7. Here the CDR3 reads CASSFRDSGANEKLFF. CDR3 in DNA: TGTGCCAGCAGCTTCCGGGACAGTGGGGCTAATGAAAAACTGTTTTTT.

Notes on this clone: Distinct nucleotide sequences in the sample also encode this CDR3. The chain combines TRBV3-1 (or the pseudogene TRBV3-2) with TRBJ1-1, with D possibly TRBD1 on 5 matching bases. Germline assignment: CDR1 LGHDT and CDR2 YNNKEL (reference sequence). This CDR3 contains 15 residues. The ends were cut back, 1 base at V and 1 base at J, with 10 bases in the middle. CDR3 nucleotides: TGTGCCAGCAGCCAAGGCGGTACAGGGAACACTGAAGCTTTCTTT. Amino acids: CASSQGGTGNTEAFF.